These 27 T cell receptor beta chains came from one sample sequenced in a study of early T cells in non-severe SARS-CoV-2 infection. TCRdb ran MiXCR on the 5' RACE reads and lists one entry per CDR3 protein. The repertoire includes 80,000 to 100,000 distinct CDR3 sequences, approximately 15% of them detected once, and 6.5% to 9% sits in the top ten. Sequenced sample: whole blood. The receptors were sampled from an adult who was a healthcare worker with PCR-confirmed SARS-CoV-2 infection or an uninfected control (not recorded which).

J is TRBJ1-5 and V is TRBV19; 8 bases agree with TRBD1. V lost 1 base to trimming and J lost 4 bases; unmatched junction nucleotides: 0. Germline CDR1 is LNHDA and CDR2 is SQIVND (reference sequence). The CDR3 is 14 amino acids. Here the CDR3 reads CASSIGTGNQPQHF. DNA of the CDR3: TGTGCCAGTAGTATAGGGACAGGGAATCAGCCCCAGCATTTT.

A few counts support this clonotype. The J gene is TRBJ2-1, the V gene TRBV6-1; 10 nucleotides line up with TRBD2. Germline assignment: CDR1 MNHNS and CDR2 SASEGT. The CDR3 runs to 16 residues. V lost 2 bases to trimming and J lost 8 bases; unmatched junction nucleotides: 9. This CDR3 reads CASSEYATSGFYEQFF. The CDR3 nucleotides are TGTGCCAGCAGTGAATACGCGACTAGCGGGTTCTATGAGCAGTTCTTC.

In this sample, this clonotype turned up a few times. The chain has TRBV28 and TRBJ2-7; D possibly corresponds to TRBD2 (5 bases). The CDR3 sequence is 15 residues long. Trimming stripped 6 bases from V and 2 bases from J, with 17 bases between. Germline V gene data show CDR1 as MDHEN and CDR2 as SYDVKM. CDR3 DNA sequence: TGTGCCAGCAGGTCTCCCAAGGAGGTAGCCTACGAGCAGTACTTC. Its protein is CASRSPKEVAYEQYF.

This rearrangement joins TRBV6-1 to TRBJ2-4; 7 nucleotides match TRBD1. The V gene's germline CDR1 is MNHNS and CDR2 SASEGT. Trimming removed 3 bases from V and 5 bases from J; junction bases left unmatched: 16. This CDR3 region has 18 residues. CDR3 residues: CASSEVTDREGGENIQYF. The CDR3 DNA sequence: TGTGCCAGCAGTGAGGTCACTGACAGGGAAGGGGGAGAAAACATTCAGTACTTC.

The rearrangement joins TRBV18 to TRBJ1-1; D is uncertain. In germline, CDR1 is KGHSH, CDR2 LQKENI. V was pared by 2 bases and J by 1 base, with 14 bases between. The CDR3 has 16 residues. CDR3 bases: TGTGCCAGCTCACCAAGTTGGAGCAGAACGAACACTGAAGCTTTCTTT. As protein: CASSPSWSRTNTEAFF.

As concerns this clonotype: At one of its ends the junction is not consistent with the germline gene, which may arise from a read error. The CDR3 sequence is CAWMFGIQGFIF. Here the CDR3 DNA reads TGTGCCTGGATGTTTGGTATACAGGGGTTCATCTTT. The chain combines TRBV30 with TRBJ1-1; TRBD1 matches at 7 bases. CDR3 length: 12 amino acids. Germline V gene data show CDR1 as GTSNPN and CDR2 as SVGIG (reference sequence).

This clonotype was counted a few times. The chain joins TRBV7-2 to TRBJ2-1; the match to TRBD2 covers 9 bases. Germline lookup yields CDR1 SGHTA and CDR2 FQGNSA. The junction had 6 bases not matched to a gene; V was cut back by 1 base and J by 5 bases. The CDR3 contains 16 residues. CDR3 nucleotide sequence: TGTGCCAGCAGCTTAGTTGTTAGCGGGAGAAACAATGAGCAGTTCTTC. Its protein is CASSLVVSGRNNEQFF.

This clonotype was found many times. The chain recombines TRBV6-5 with TRBJ1-6; the D is unclear. Trimming shortened V by 3 bases and J by 6 bases, and 9 bases separated the two germline ends. The CDR3 extends over 14 amino acids. Germline V CDR1 and CDR2: MNHEY, SVGAGI. CDR3 nucleotide sequence: TGTGCCAGCAGTTATGGAGGGAGTAATTCACCCCTCCACTTT. Its protein is CASSYGGSNSPLHF.

This sequence joins TRBV20-1 and TRBJ2-1; 9 positions match TRBD2. The germline V gene encodes CDR1 DFQATT and CDR2 SNEGSKA (reference sequence). V shed 8 bases and J 7 bases; nucleotides not matched to a gene: 12. The CDR3 spans 14 residues. The CDR3 here is CSNNAGGVGNEQFF. The DNA for the CDR3 is TGCAGTAACAACGCGGGAGGGGTTGGGAATGAGCAGTTCTTC.

The J gene is TRBJ2-3, the V gene TRBV6-2 or TRBV6-3; possible D gene TRBD1, 6 bases. The V and J ends lost 6 bases and 6 bases respectively, with 22 bases between them. The CDR3 runs 16 residues. CDR1 is MNHEY, CDR2 SVGEGT, per germline. The CDR3 DNA is TGTGCCAGCAGCTCCCCCCACACAGGGTGGGGGGATACGCAGTATTTT. This encodes CASSSPHTGWGDTQYF.

This clonotype was observed a few times. The rearrangement links TRBV7-6 to TRBJ2-7; no clear D gene. The CDR3 totals 14 residues. The germline CDR1 and CDR2 sequences are SGHVS and FNYEAQ. Trimming stripped 1 base from V and 0 bases from J, with 7 bases between. CDR3 loop: CASSLGDGSYEQYF. Written as DNA, the CDR3 is TGTGCCAGCAGCTTAGGAGACGGCTCCTACGAGCAGTACTTC.

The CDR3 sequence is CASSAGQPIGNTIYF. CDR3 nucleotide sequence: TGTGCCAGCAGTGCGGGACAGCCCATCGGAAACACCATATATTTT. The chain uses TRBV6-1 and TRBJ1-3, with 7 bases identical to TRBD1. CDR1 and CDR2 (germline): MNHNS, SASEGT. This CDR3 comprises 15 residues. V lost 4 bases to trimming and J lost 4 bases; unmatched junction nucleotides: 7.

This clonotype has just a few counts. This chain uses TRBV7-3 with TRBJ2-3; 7 positions agree with TRBD2. V was pared by 4 bases and J by 6 bases, with 7 bases of the junction left unmatched. Germline values: CDR1 SGHTA, CDR2 FQGTGA. The CDR3 has 14 residues. The CDR3 loop is CASSSGLVPDTQYF. Here the CDR3 DNA reads TGTGCCAGCAGCTCAGGACTAGTTCCCGATACGCAGTATTTT.

The DNA of the CDR3 is TGCAGCGTTGAAAAGACCGCCGATGGAAACACCATATATTTT. The encoded protein is CSVEKTADGNTIYF. The chain employs TRBV29-1 and TRBJ1-3; D is unresolved. The CDR3 sequence is 14 residues long. Germline-derived CDR1 and CDR2 are SQVTM and ANQGSEA. Trimming cost V 2 bases and J 3 bases, with 11 bases left between them. Full variable domain (rest looked up from reference TRBV29-1 and TRBJ1-3): SAVISQKPSRDICQRGTSLTIQCQVDSQVTMMFWYRQQPGQSLTLIATANQGSEATYESGFVIDKFPISRPNLTFSTLTVSNMSPEDSSIYLCSVEKTADGNTIYFGEGSWLTVV.

The chain couples TRBV6-5 to TRBJ2-5, with D tentatively TRBD1 (6 bases). V was cut by 5 bases and J by 2 bases, with 15 bases left in between. The CDR3 totals 15 residues. In germline, CDR1 is MNHEY, CDR2 SVGAGI. DNA of the CDR3: TGTGCCAGCAGTATGGGACACTCCCTTCAAGAGACCCAGTACTTC. Translation: CASSMGHSLQETQYF.

This chain links TRBV7-2 with TRBJ2-5, with 9 bases matching TRBD2. Per the germline V gene, CDR1 is SGHTA and CDR2 is FQGNSA. This CDR3 spans 15 amino acids. Losses at the gene ends were 1 base for V and 4 bases for J; bases not matched to a gene: 4. DNA for the CDR3: TGTGCCAGCAGCTTAGGTAGCGGGAGTGGAGAGACCCAGTACTTC. It specifies CASSLGSGSGETQYF.

This rearrangement joins TRBV7-9 to TRBJ2-3, with D maybe TRBD1 (6 bases). The CDR3 consists of 14 residues. V lost 4 bases, J lost 11 bases, and 19 bases lay in between. Per the germline V gene, CDR1 is SEHNR and CDR2 is FQNEAQ (reference sequence). The CDR3 coding sequence is TGTGCCAGCAGCTCACCCGGCCCACAGGGATTGCAGTATTTT. The encoded protein is CASSSPGPQGLQYF.

The rearrangement uses TRBV24-1 and TRBJ2-1; TRBD2 aligns across 7 bases. Germline CDR1 and CDR2: KGHDR and SFDVKD. The trim removed 5 bases at V and 7 bases at J, leaving 4 bases unmatched. CDR3 length: 13 residues. This chain's CDR3 is CATSVTSWNEQFF. The DNA for the CDR3 is TGTGCCACCAGTGTGACTAGCTGGAATGAGCAGTTCTTC.

V gene TRBV29-1 combines with J gene TRBJ2-1; D remains ambiguous. The germline V gene encodes CDR1 SQVTM and CDR2 ANQGSEA. The length of the CDR3 is 14 residues. Trimming stripped 6 bases from V and 3 bases from J, with 15 bases between. CDR3 in amino acids: CSVNSRRRYNEQFF. CDR3 sequence (DNA): TGCAGCGTGAATAGCCGAAGACGCTACAATGAGCAGTTCTTC.

This clonotype was picked up many times. This chain connects TRBV29-1 to TRBJ2-7, with D possibly being TRBD1 or TRBD2 (6 bases each). The germline V gene encodes CDR1 SQVTM and CDR2 ANQGSEA. Trimming removed 4 bases from V and 4 bases from J, with 14 bases in between. The CDR3 consists of 13 residues. CDR3 loop: CSVVEGGPYEQYF. Here the CDR3 DNA reads TGCAGCGTTGTGGAGGGGGGACCGTACGAGCAGTACTTC.

The V gene is TRBV28, the J gene TRBJ2-5, with 7 bases aligning to TRBD2. V lost 10 bases, J lost 4 bases, and 15 bases stayed unmatched. Germline V gene lookup returns CDR1 MDHEN and CDR2 SYDVKM. The CDR3 is 15 amino acids. CDR3 sequence: CATLSGGSDGETQYF. CDR3 bases: TGTGCCACCCTATCCGGCGGGAGCGATGGAGAGACCCAGTACTTC.

The V call is TRBV27, the J call TRBJ1-5; D uncertain. CDR1 is MNHEY, CDR2 SMNVEV, per germline (reference sequence). Trimming left V 6 bases short and J 3 bases short, with 6 bases between. The CDR3 loop spans 12 amino acids. This CDR3 reads CASSMINQPQHF. In nucleotides, the CDR3 is TGTGCCAGCAGCATGATCAATCAGCCCCAGCATTTT.

This clonotype was seen only a few times. This rearrangement joins TRBV29-1 to TRBJ2-1, with 11 bases fitting TRBD2. The trim removed 2 bases at V and 4 bases at J, leaving 4 bases unmatched. CDR3 length: 15 residues. Germline lookup yields CDR1 SQVTM and CDR2 ANQGSEA. CDR3 nucleotides: TGCAGCGTTGAACGACTAGCGGGACCGTACAATGAGCAGTTCTTC. It codes for CSVERLAGPYNEQFF.

V gene TRBV10-1 combines with J gene TRBJ1-1; D is unresolved. The ends were cut back, 1 base at V and 0 bases at J, with 6 bases in the middle. Germline lookup yields CDR1 WNHNN and CDR2 SYGVQD (reference sequence). There are 14 residues in the CDR3. CDR3 sequence: CASSEWEVNTEAFF. CDR3 in DNA: TGCGCCAGCAGTGAGTGGGAGGTGAACACTGAAGCTTTCTTT.

This clonotype appeared a few times. The chain links TRBV9 to TRBJ1-1; D possibly corresponds to TRBD1 (6 bases). Germline V gives CDR1 SGDLS, CDR2 YYNGEE. This CDR3 has 15 residues. The ends were cut back, 4 bases at V and 0 bases at J, with 13 bases in the middle. DNA for the CDR3: TGTGCCAGCAGCCCCCCGACAGGCTTGAACACTGAAGCTTTCTTT. Its protein product is CASSPPTGLNTEAFF.

This clonotype was picked up a small number of times. The V call is TRBV27, the J call TRBJ2-1, with D uncertain. This CDR3 contains 13 residues. CDR1 is MNHEY, CDR2 SMNVEV, per germline (reference sequence). Deletions cut 0 bases from V and 4 bases from J, with 4 bases between. This CDR3 is CASSLSRYNEQFF. The CDR3 coding sequence is TGTGCCAGCAGTTTATCCCGGTACAATGAGCAGTTCTTC.

This clonotype was counted between two and nine times. The chain is built from TRBV5-6 and TRBJ1-2; 9 bases map to TRBD1. CDR3 size: 17 residues. The V gene's germline CDR1 is SGHDT and CDR2 YYEEEE. V dropped 3 bases and J dropped 2; count of bases not matched to a gene: 11. Here the CDR3 DNA reads TGTGCCAGCAGCTCCGGGACAGGGACCTTTTGGAACTATGGCTACACCTTC. It translates to CASSSGTGTFWNYGYTF.